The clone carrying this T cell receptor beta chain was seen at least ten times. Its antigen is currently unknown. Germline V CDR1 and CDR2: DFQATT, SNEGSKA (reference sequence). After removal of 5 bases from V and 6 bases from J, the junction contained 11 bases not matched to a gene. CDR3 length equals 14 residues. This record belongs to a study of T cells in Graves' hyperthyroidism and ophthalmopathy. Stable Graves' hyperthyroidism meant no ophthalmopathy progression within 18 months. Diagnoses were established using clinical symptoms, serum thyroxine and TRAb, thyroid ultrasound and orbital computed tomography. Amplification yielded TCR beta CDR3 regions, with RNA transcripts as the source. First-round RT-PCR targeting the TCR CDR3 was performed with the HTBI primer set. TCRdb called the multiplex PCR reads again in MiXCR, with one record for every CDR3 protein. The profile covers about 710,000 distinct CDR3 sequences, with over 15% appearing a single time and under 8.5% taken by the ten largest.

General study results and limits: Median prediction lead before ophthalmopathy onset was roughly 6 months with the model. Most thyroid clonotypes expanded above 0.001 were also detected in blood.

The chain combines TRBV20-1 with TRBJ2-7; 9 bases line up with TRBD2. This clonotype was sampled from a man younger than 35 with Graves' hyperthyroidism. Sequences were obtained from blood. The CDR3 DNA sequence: TGCAGTGCTCCTGGACTAGCGCGAAGGGGCGAGCAGTACTTC. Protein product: CSAPGLARRGEQYF.